A selection of T cell receptor beta chains follows, all from one sample in a study of blood T cells in healthy people across ages. TCRdb processed the 5' RACE reads anew with MiXCR; each CDR3 protein has one entry. The sample gives under 750,000 distinct CDR3 sequences, roughly 43% of which show up once; roughly 25% is in the top ten. Source material: blood. These receptors all come from a man older than 75 in good health. Both conserved end residues are part of each CDR3. A D gene is named only where the DNA matches it firmly. Part of the rows lack a size; the others show once, few, many or a class for expanded clones.

v_call: TRBV29-1; clone_size: few; j_call: TRBJ2-1; cdr3_length: 13; d_call: -; cdr3_aa: CGFWNGRDNEQFF; cdr3_nt: TGCGGATTCTGGAACGGGAGAGACAATGAGCAGTTCTTC
v_call: TRBV11-2; clone_size: -; j_call: TRBJ2-1; cdr3_length: 15; d_call: -; cdr3_aa: CASSLIGGAQETQFF; cdr3_nt: TGTGCCAGCAGCTTAATCGGCGGAGCCCAAGAGACCCAGTTCTTC
v_call: TRBV4-1; clone_size: many; j_call: TRBJ1-2; cdr3_length: 14; d_call: -; cdr3_aa: CASSQVPDNYGYTF; cdr3_nt: TGCGCCAGCAGCCAAGTCCCCGATAACTATGGCTACACCTTC
v_call: TRBV6-6; clone_size: -; j_call: TRBJ1-1; cdr3_length: 13; d_call: -; cdr3_aa: CASLTATGTEAFF; cdr3_nt: TGTGCCAGCTTGACCGCCACGGGCACTGAAGCTTTCTTT
v_call: TRBV5-1; clone_size: -; j_call: TRBJ2-7; cdr3_length: 16; d_call: TRBD1; cdr3_aa: CASSQMTGLESYEQYF; cdr3_nt: TGCGCCAGCAGCCAGATGACAGGGTTGGAATCCTACGAGCAGTACTTC
v_call: TRBV29-1; clone_size: few; j_call: TRBJ2-7; cdr3_length: 14; d_call: TRBD1; cdr3_aa: CSVAGTGGSYEQYF; cdr3_nt: TGCAGCGTTGCCGGCACAGGGGGGTCCTACGAGCAGTACTTC
v_call: TRBV4-3; clone_size: -; j_call: TRBJ2-2; cdr3_length: 16; d_call: -; cdr3_aa: CASSQGGGDLYGELFF; cdr3_nt: TGCGCCAGCAGCCAAGGAGGCGGGGACCTTTATGGGGAGCTGTTTTTT
v_call: TRBV7-9; clone_size: -; j_call: TRBJ2-1; cdr3_length: 15; d_call: -; cdr3_aa: CASSTPGLAQNEQFF; cdr3_nt: TGTGCCAGCAGCACCCCAGGGCTAGCGCAGAATGAGCAGTTCTTC
v_call: TRBV7-2; clone_size: -; j_call: TRBJ2-3; cdr3_length: 17; d_call: -; cdr3_aa: CASSLVSSSLSTDTQYF; cdr3_nt: TGTGCCAGCAGCTTAGTCTCCAGCTCGTTGAGCACAGATACGCAGTATTTT
v_call: TRBV7-2; clone_size: -; j_call: TRBJ1-2; cdr3_length: 12; d_call: TRBD1; cdr3_aa: CASSPTGVGYTF; cdr3_nt: TGTGCCAGCAGCCCGACAGGGGTAGGCTACACCTTC
v_call: TRBV29-1; clone_size: -; j_call: TRBJ2-5; cdr3_length: 12; d_call: TRBD1; cdr3_aa: CSGGTGGNEQYF; cdr3_nt: TGCAGCGGGGGGACAGGGGGCAATGAGCAGTACTTC
v_call: TRBV28; clone_size: -; j_call: TRBJ1-1; cdr3_length: 14; d_call: -; cdr3_aa: CASSSGGRITEAFF; cdr3_nt: TGTGCCAGCAGCTCCGGAGGGAGGATCACTGAAGCTTTCTTT
v_call: TRBV7-9; clone_size: -; j_call: TRBJ1-2; cdr3_length: 12; d_call: -; cdr3_aa: CASSARTVGYTF; cdr3_nt: TGTGCCAGCAGCGCGAGGACAGTTGGCTACACCTTC
v_call: TRBV6-2/TRBV6-3; clone_size: -; j_call: TRBJ1-5; cdr3_length: 13; d_call: TRBD1; cdr3_aa: CASRTGGPQPQHF; cdr3_nt: TGTGCCAGCAGGACAGGGGGCCCCCAGCCCCAGCATTTT
v_call: TRBV7-6; clone_size: few; j_call: TRBJ2-3; cdr3_length: 13; d_call: TRBD1; cdr3_aa: CASSGTAPNTQYF; cdr3_nt: TGTGCCAGCAGCGGGACAGCCCCGAATACGCAGTATTTT
v_call: TRBV20-1; clone_size: -; j_call: TRBJ2-5; cdr3_length: 13; d_call: -; cdr3_aa: CSAIRGLRETQYF; cdr3_nt: TGCAGTGCTATACGGGGGCTTCGAGAGACCCAGTACTTC
v_call: TRBV5-5; clone_size: few; j_call: TRBJ2-6; cdr3_length: 14; d_call: -; cdr3_aa: CASRRVSGANVLTF; cdr3_nt: TGTGCCAGCAGGAGAGTCTCTGGGGCCAACGTCCTGACTTTC
v_call: TRBV20-1; clone_size: -; j_call: TRBJ2-7; cdr3_length: 16; d_call: -; cdr3_aa: CSAGGLVAGFSYEQYF; cdr3_nt: TGCAGTGCCGGAGGTTTGGTTGCAGGGTTTAGCTACGAGCAGTACTTC
v_call: TRBV11-2; clone_size: -; j_call: TRBJ2-1; cdr3_length: 15; d_call: -; cdr3_aa: CASSLQASRFNEQFF; cdr3_nt: TGTGCCAGCAGCCTCCAAGCGAGCAGGTTCAATGAGCAGTTCTTC